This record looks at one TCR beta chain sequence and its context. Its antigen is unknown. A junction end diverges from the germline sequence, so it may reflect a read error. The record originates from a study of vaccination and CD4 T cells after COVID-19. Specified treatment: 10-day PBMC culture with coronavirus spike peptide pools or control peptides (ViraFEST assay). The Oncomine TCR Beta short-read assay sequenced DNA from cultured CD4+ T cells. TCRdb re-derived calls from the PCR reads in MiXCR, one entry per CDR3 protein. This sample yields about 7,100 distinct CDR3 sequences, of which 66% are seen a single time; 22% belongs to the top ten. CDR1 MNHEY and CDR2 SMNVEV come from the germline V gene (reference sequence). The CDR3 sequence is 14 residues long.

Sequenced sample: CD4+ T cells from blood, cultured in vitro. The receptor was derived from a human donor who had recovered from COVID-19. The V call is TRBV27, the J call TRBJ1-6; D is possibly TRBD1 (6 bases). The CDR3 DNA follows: TGTGCCAGCGGTTTATATAAGGGGGGCTCACCCCTCCACTTT. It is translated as CASGLYKGGSPLHF.